Listed below are T cell receptor beta chains from one sample, sequenced in a study of graft-versus-host responses after intestinal transplantation. Some clones are missing from TCRdb's copy, which holds only in-frame ones; the method was immunoSEQ multiplex PCR. Found here are under 20,000 clones, around 93% of them singletons; the top ten hold about 0.79%. The sample was PBMCs, taken 23 days after intestinal transplant. The receptors were sampled from a human patient who received an intestinal transplant, so some T cells may come from the graft donor. Each CDR3 is given with its conserved first and last residue. Fields, in order: V gene, J gene, CDR3 protein.

v_call: TRBV7-9
j_call: TRBJ2-1
cdr3_aa: CASSLGGFGYNEQFF

v_call: TRBV6-5
j_call: TRBJ1-4
cdr3_aa: CASSYAGGGWFF

v_call: TRBV28
j_call: TRBJ1-6
cdr3_aa: CASSLKREDRAYNSPLHF

v_call: TRBV5-1
j_call: TRBJ2-7
cdr3_aa: CASSFPGSSYEQYF

v_call: TRBV6-1
j_call: TRBJ2-4
cdr3_aa: CASTMDLAKNIQYF

v_call: TRBV28
j_call: TRBJ2-1
cdr3_aa: CASSFEGTNEQFF

v_call: TRBV13
j_call: -
cdr3_aa: CASSASGTGGSYEQYF

v_call: TRBV7-9
j_call: TRBJ1-1
cdr3_aa: CASSLGENTEAFF

v_call: TRBV11-2
j_call: TRBJ2-7
cdr3_aa: CASSLERVNEQYF

v_call: TRBV2
j_call: TRBJ2-7
cdr3_aa: CASLGWDRIDEQYF

v_call: TRBV27
j_call: TRBJ2-1
cdr3_aa: CATKASPDSSYNEQFF

v_call: TRBV7-9
j_call: TRBJ2-5
cdr3_aa: CASSLVGGGRETQYF

v_call: TRBV6-6
j_call: TRBJ2-7
cdr3_aa: CASRLTGDEQYF

v_call: TRBV27
j_call: -
cdr3_aa: CASRTSGFTYEQYF

v_call: TRBV10-3
j_call: TRBJ2-5
cdr3_aa: CAISQLAGGGETQYF

v_call: TRBV5-1
j_call: TRBJ2-3
cdr3_aa: CASSLAGLAGEDTQYF